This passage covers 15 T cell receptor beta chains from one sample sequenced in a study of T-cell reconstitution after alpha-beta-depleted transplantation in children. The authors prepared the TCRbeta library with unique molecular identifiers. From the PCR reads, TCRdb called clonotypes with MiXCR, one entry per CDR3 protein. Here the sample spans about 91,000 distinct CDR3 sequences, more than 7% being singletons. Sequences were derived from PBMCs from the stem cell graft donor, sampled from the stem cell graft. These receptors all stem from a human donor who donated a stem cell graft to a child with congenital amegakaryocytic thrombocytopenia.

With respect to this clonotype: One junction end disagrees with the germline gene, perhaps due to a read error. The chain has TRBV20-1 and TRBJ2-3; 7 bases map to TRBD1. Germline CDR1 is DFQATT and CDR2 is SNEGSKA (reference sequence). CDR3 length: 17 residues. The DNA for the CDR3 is TGCAGTGCTGCCTGGGGGACAGCGCGAGTGGGCACAGATACGCAGTATTTC. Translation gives CSAAWGTARVGTDTQYF.

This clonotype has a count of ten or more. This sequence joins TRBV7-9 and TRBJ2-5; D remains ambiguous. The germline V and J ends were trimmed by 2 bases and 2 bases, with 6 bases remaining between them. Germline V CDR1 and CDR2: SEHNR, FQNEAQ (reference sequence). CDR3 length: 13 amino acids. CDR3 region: CASSLLEQETQYF. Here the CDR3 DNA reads TGTGCCAGCAGCTTATTAGAACAAGAGACCCAGTACTTC.

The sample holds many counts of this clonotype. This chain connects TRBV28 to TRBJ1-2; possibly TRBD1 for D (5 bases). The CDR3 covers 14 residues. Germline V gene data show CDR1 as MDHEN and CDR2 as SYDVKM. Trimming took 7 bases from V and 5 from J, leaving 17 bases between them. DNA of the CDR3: TGTGCCAGCACAAGTGGGGACGGCGGTTATGGCTACACCTTC. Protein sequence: CASTSGDGGYGYTF.

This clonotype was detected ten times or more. CDR3 protein: CASSFSAGNTEAFF. The CDR3 bases are TGTGCCAGCAGCTTCTCGGCGGGAAACACTGAAGCTTTCTTT. The chain couples TRBV7-9 to TRBJ1-1; D is uncertain. Trimming removed 3 bases at V and 2 bases at J, with 10 bases between. In germline, CDR1 is SEHNR, CDR2 FQNEAQ (reference sequence). The CDR3 length is 14 residues.

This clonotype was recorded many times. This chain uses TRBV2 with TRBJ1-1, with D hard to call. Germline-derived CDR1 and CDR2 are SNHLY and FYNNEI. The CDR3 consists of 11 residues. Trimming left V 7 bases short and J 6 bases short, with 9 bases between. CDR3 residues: CASTNSPEAFF. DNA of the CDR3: TGTGCCAGCACCAACTCCCCTGAAGCTTTCTTT. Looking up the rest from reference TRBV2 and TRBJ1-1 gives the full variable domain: EPEVTQTPSHQVTQMGQEVILRCVPISNHLYFYWYRQILGQKVEFLVSFYNNEISEKSEIFDDQFSVERPDGSNFTLKIRSTKLEDSAMYFCASTNSPEAFFGQGTRLTVV.

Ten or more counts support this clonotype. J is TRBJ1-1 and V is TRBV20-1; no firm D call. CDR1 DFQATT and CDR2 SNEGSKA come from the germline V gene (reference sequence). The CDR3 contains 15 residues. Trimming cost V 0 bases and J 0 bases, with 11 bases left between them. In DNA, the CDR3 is TGCAGTGCTAGAGAAGACGAGGCCTTGAACACTGAAGCTTTCTTT. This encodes CSAREDEALNTEAFF.

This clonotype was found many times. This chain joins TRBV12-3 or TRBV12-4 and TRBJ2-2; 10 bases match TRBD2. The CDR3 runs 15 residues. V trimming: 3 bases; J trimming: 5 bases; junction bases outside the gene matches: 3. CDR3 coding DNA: TGTGCCAGCAGTTTCAGCGGGAGGGGGACCGGGGAGCTGTTTTTT. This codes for CASSFSGRGTGELFF.

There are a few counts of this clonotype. CDR3 sequence: CASSDTGQGTQHF. The CDR3, as DNA: TGTGCCAGCAGTGATACAGGACAGGGGACCCAGCATTTT. The V call is TRBV12-3 or TRBV12-4, the J call TRBJ1-5; 9 bases align to TRBD1. V was clipped by 5 bases and J by 11 bases; unmatched bases: 7. This CDR3 has 13 residues.

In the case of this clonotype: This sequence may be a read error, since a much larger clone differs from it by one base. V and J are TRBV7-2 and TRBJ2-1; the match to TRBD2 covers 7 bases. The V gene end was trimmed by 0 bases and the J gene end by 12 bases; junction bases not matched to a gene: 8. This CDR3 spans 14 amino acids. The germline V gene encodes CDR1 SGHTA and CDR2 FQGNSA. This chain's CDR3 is CASSLAGGPRGQFF. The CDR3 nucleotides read TGTGCCAGCAGCTTAGCGGGAGGGCCCCGAGGGCAGTTCTTC.

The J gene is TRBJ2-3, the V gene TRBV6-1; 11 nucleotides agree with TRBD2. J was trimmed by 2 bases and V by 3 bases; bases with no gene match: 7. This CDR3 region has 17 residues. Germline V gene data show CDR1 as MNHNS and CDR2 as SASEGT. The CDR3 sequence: CASSDPGTSGATDTQYF. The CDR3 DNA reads TGTGCCAGCAGTGACCCCGGGACTAGCGGAGCCACAGATACGCAGTATTTT.

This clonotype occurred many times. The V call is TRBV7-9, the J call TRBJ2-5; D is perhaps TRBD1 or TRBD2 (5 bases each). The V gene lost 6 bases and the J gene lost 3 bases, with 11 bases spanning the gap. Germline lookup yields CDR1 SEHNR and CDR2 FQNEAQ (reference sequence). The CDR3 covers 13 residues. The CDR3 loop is CASRRDGEETQYF. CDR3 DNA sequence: TGTGCCAGCAGACGGGACGGTGAAGAGACCCAGTACTTC.

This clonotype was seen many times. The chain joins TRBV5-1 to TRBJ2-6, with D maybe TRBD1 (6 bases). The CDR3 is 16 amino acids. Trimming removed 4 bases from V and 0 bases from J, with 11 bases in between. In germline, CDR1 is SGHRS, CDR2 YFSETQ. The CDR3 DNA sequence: TGCGCCAGCAGCACAGGACAGTTCTCTGGGGCCAACGTCCTGACTTTC. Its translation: CASSTGQFSGANVLTF.

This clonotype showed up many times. The CDR3 bases are TGTGCCAGTAGGACGGACAGGGGCTACACTGAAGCTTTCTTT. It is translated as CASRTDRGYTEAFF. The chain is built from TRBV19 and TRBJ1-1; 9 positions agree with TRBD1. V was pared by 6 bases and J by 3 bases, with 5 bases of the junction left unmatched. This CDR3 has 14 amino acids. CDR1 and CDR2 (germline): LNHDA, SQIVND (reference sequence).

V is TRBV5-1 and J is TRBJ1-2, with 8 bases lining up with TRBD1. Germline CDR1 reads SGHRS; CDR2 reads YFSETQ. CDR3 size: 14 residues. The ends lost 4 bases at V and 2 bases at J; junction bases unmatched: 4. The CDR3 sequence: CASSLRTGNYGYTF. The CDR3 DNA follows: TGCGCCAGCAGCCTGCGGACAGGGAACTATGGCTACACCTTC.

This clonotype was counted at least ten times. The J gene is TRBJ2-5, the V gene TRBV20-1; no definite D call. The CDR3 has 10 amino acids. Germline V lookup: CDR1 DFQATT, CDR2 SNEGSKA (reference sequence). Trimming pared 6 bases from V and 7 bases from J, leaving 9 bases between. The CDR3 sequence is CSAQNSTQYF. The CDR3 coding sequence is TGCAGTGCCCAAAATTCGACCCAGTACTTC.